These 27 T cell receptor beta chains originate from one sample sequenced in a study of blood T cell repertoires in COVID-19. Assay: immunoSEQ multiplex PCR; the TCRdb copy retains only in-frame clones and omits some. Here the sample spans 140,000 or so clones, about 90% being singletons. Input material: peripheral blood. These receptors all come from a man in his fifties who had recovered from COVID-19.

The V gene is TRBV9, the J gene TRBJ1-3; 10 bases are shared with TRBD1. CDR3 size: 17 residues. V was pared by 0 bases and J by 2 bases, with 5 bases of the junction left unmatched. Germline lookup yields CDR1 SGDLS and CDR2 YYNGEE. In DNA form, the CDR3 reads TGTGCCAGCAGCGTAGGACAGGGGGCCCACACTGGAAACACCATATATTTT. Its protein product is CASSVGQGAHTGNTIYF.

The gene calls are TRBV5-1 and TRBJ1-1; D not certain. The CDR3 is 12 residues long. In germline, CDR1 is SGHRS, CDR2 YFSETQ. Trimming pared 4 bases from V and 7 bases from J, leaving 11 bases between. Here the CDR3 reads CASSPGRDEAFF. The CDR3 nucleotides read TGCGCCAGCAGCCCGGGAAGAGATGAAGCTTTCTTT.

The chain couples TRBV24-1 to TRBJ2-2, with 9 bases fitting TRBD1. Germline V CDR1 and CDR2: KGHDR, SFDVKD. This CDR3 contains 16 residues. Trimming cost V 3 bases and J 5 bases; bases outside gene matches: 6. The CDR3 DNA sequence: TGTGCCACCAGTGATCACCCGGGACAGGGAACCGGGGAGCTGTTTTTT. It yields the protein CATSDHPGQGTGELFF.

This clone appeared a single time. V usage is TRBV5-4 and J usage is TRBJ1-2; maybe TRBD1 (6 bases). Trimming removed 3 bases from V and 3 bases from J, with 12 bases in between. Germline CDR1 reads SGHNT; CDR2 reads YYREEE (reference sequence). CDR3 length: 14 residues. The CDR3: CASSYRTADYGYTF. CDR3 nucleotides: TGTGCCAGCAGCTACCGGACAGCTGACTATGGCTACACCTTC.

The chain combines TRBV4-3 with TRBJ2-1, with TRBD2 matching over 10 bases. The CDR3 loop spans 16 amino acids. V was pared by 1 base and J by 3 bases, with 3 bases of the junction left unmatched. Germline assignment: CDR1 LGHNA and CDR2 YSLEER. Here the CDR3 DNA reads TGCGCCAGCAGCCAAGGTAGCGGGGGGAACTACAATGAGCAGTTCTTC. Amino acids: CASSQGSGGNYNEQFF.

The CDR3 DNA reads as TGTGCCAGCAGTGAATGGGACAGTGGCTATGGCTACACCTTC. Its translation: CASSEWDSGYGYTF. This chain uses TRBV25-1 with TRBJ1-2; 7 positions match TRBD1. V lost 1 base and J lost 4; bases outside the gene matches: 3. CDR3 length: 14 residues. Germline CDR1 and CDR2: MGHDK and SYGVNS.

V usage is TRBV6-1 and J usage is TRBJ1-1; no clear D gene. Looked up from germline, CDR1 is MNHNS and CDR2 is SASEGT. The CDR3 is 13 amino acids. Trimming cost V 1 base and J 2 bases, with 5 bases left between them. As DNA, the CDR3 is TGTGCCAGCAGTGAAGTACACAACACTGAAGCTTTCTTT. Translated: CASSEVHNTEAFF.

For the CDR3, the DNA is TGTGCCAGCAGTTCTATGACAGGTACCTACGAGCAGTACTTC. This translates into CASSSMTGTYEQYF. The chain is built from TRBV6-2 or TRBV6-3 and TRBJ2-7; the D gene is possibly TRBD1 (6 bases). This CDR3 has 14 residues. CDR1 and CDR2 from the germline V gene are MNHEY and SVGEGT. V was trimmed by 4 bases and J by 2 bases, leaving 12 bases between them.

The rearrangement joins TRBV5-4 to TRBJ1-2; 7 bases are shared with TRBD1. The ends lost 3 bases at V and 2 bases at J; junction bases unmatched: 4. This CDR3 has 14 residues. CDR1 and CDR2 (germline): SGHNT, YYREEE (reference sequence). In DNA form, the CDR3 reads TGTGCCAGCAGCTCGACAGGGTCAAACTATGGCTACACCTTC. It translates to CASSSTGSNYGYTF.

The chain is built from TRBV18 and TRBJ1-1; unclear D gene. The CDR3 consists of 14 residues. Germline V CDR1 and CDR2: KGHSH, LQKENI. V was trimmed by 4 bases and J by 4 bases, leaving 13 bases between them. The DNA of the CDR3 is TGTGCCAGCTCACGACGGGAAGAAAGCACTGAAGCTTTCTTT. Encoded protein: CASSRREESTEAFF.

V usage is TRBV5-5 and J usage is TRBJ1-2; maybe TRBD1 (6 bases). Germline values: CDR1 SGHKS, CDR2 YYEKEE (reference sequence). CDR3 length: 14 amino acids. Trimming removed 5 bases at V and 2 bases at J, with 13 bases between. The CDR3 bases are TGTGCCAGCAGGCCCCTAACAGGGAACTATGGCTACACCTTC. Translation gives CASRPLTGNYGYTF.

The CDR3 coding sequence is TGTGCCAGCAGCTTAGTTGAGACAGGGCTCCACGAGCAGTACTTC. It is translated as CASSLVETGLHEQYF. The genes are TRBV7-9 and TRBJ2-7, with 7 bases lining up with TRBD1. The CDR3 is made up of 15 amino acids. V trimming: 1 base; J trimming: 5 bases; junction bases outside the gene matches: 8. The germline V gene has CDR1 SEHNR and CDR2 FQNEAQ (reference sequence).

This clone was observed once. The gene calls are TRBV19 and TRBJ1-4; D not resolved. Between the trimmed V and J ends, which lost 6 bases and 0 bases, there was a span of 8 bases. CDR3 length: 14 residues. Germline values: CDR1 LNHDA, CDR2 SQIVND (reference sequence). The CDR3 sequence: CASRRLTTNEKLFF. CDR3 nucleotides: TGTGCCAGTAGACGACTGACAACTAATGAAAAACTGTTTTTT.

The chain is built from TRBV13 and TRBJ2-1; no clear D gene. V was pared by 2 bases and J by 2 bases, with 7 bases between. Germline loops: CDR1 PRHDT, CDR2 FYEKMQ (reference sequence). The CDR3 has 14 residues. The CDR3 DNA follows: TGTGCCAGCAGCTTAAGGCGGACCTACAATGAGCAGTTCTTC. Its translation is CASSLRRTYNEQFF. Supplemented by reference TRBV13 and TRBJ2-1, the full variable domain reads AAGVIQSPRHLIKEKRETATLKCYPIPRHDTVYWYQQGPGQDPQFLISFYEKMQSDKGSIPDRFSAQQFSDYHSELNMSSLELGDSALYFCASSLRRTYNEQFFGPGTRLTVL.

The rearrangement links TRBV7-2 to TRBJ2-7; 7 nucleotides align to TRBD1. Germline CDR1 reads SGHTA; CDR2 reads FQGNSA. CDR3 length equals 13 residues. With 5 bases clipped from V and 3 bases from J, the junction kept 4 bases outside the gene matches. As DNA, the CDR3 is TGTGCCAGCAGCCGACAGGGTAGCTACGAGCAGTACTTC. Translated, it gives CASSRQGSYEQYF.

This rearrangement joins TRBV5-1 to TRBJ1-4; D is uncertain. The germline V and J ends were trimmed by 0 bases and 3 bases, with 6 bases remaining between them. This CDR3 has 14 amino acids. The germline V gene encodes CDR1 SGHRS and CDR2 YFSETQ. This CDR3 is CASSLAQANEKLFF. For the CDR3, the DNA is TGCGCCAGCAGCTTGGCGCAGGCTAATGAAAAACTGTTTTTT.

The CDR3 sequence is CASSLEKGGGETQYF. Here the CDR3 DNA reads TGTGCCAGCAGCTTAGAGAAAGGGGGCGGTGAGACCCAGTACTTC. The chain uses TRBV7-7 and TRBJ2-5; 7 bases map to TRBD1. The CDR3 totals 15 residues. With 1 base clipped from V and 5 bases from J, the junction kept 7 bases outside the gene matches. CDR1 is SSHAT, CDR2 FNYEAQ, per germline (reference sequence).

This clone has a single count. The chain couples TRBV27 to TRBJ1-1; 11 nucleotides line up with TRBD1. The germline CDR1 and CDR2 sequences are MNHEY and SMNVEV (reference sequence). The CDR3 is 18 amino acids. The V segment lost 2 bases and the J segment 0 bases; nucleotides outside the gene matches: 8. The CDR3 is CASSLGTGGVLMNTEAFF. The CDR3 DNA is TGTGCCAGCAGTTTAGGGACAGGGGGTGTTCTTATGAACACTGAAGCTTTCTTT.

CDR3 bases: TGTGCCAGCAGTGACAGGGGGCGTACAGATACGCAGTATTTT. Residues: CASSDRGRTDTQYF. The V and J genes are TRBV6-1 and TRBJ2-3, with 8 bases matching TRBD1. The CDR3 contains 14 residues. The V gene end was trimmed by 3 bases and the J gene end by 3 bases; junction bases not matched to a gene: 2. The V gene's germline CDR1 is MNHNS and CDR2 SASEGT.

The rearrangement joins TRBV5-1 to TRBJ1-1; D is ambiguous. Trimming stripped 0 bases from V and 3 bases from J, with 12 bases between. This CDR3 has 15 amino acids. Germline V gene sequence: CDR1 SGHRS, CDR2 YFSETQ. CDR3 DNA sequence: TGCGCCAGCAGCTTGGGAGGGAGTTATGACACTGAAGCTTTCTTT. Amino acids: CASSLGGSYDTEAFF.

V usage is TRBV23-1 and J usage is TRBJ2-5; TRBD1 aligns across 11 bases. TRBV23-1 is an open reading frame, and its role is uncertain. The CDR3 runs 15 residues. CDR3 loop: CPCHWDRGFQETQYF. CDR3 coding DNA: TGCCCCTGCCATTGGGACAGGGGGTTTCAAGAGACCCAGTACTTC.

The rearrangement uses TRBV7-2 and TRBJ2-2, with D perhaps matching TRBD1 (5 bases). This CDR3 comprises 14 residues. Deletions cut 1 base from V and 6 bases from J, with 9 bases between. Germline V gene lookup returns CDR1 SGHTA and CDR2 FQGNSA. The CDR3 nucleotides read TGTGCCAGCAGCTTAGAGGGGTGGGCCGGGGAGCTGTTTTTT. This codes for CASSLEGWAGELFF.

The CDR3 reads CAWTLHRGSLNSPLHF. The CDR3 DNA reads as TGTGCCTGGACCCTACATCGGGGTTCCCTAAATTCACCCCTCCACTTT. The V and J genes are TRBV30 and TRBJ1-6, with unresolved D. Germline V gene data show CDR1 as GTSNPN and CDR2 as SVGIG (reference sequence). The CDR3 contains 16 residues. The V end lost 4 bases, the J end lost 7 bases, and 20 bases lay between the germline ends. The whole variable domain, remainder taken from reference TRBV30 and TRBJ1-6, is SQTIHQWPATLVQPVGSPLSLECTVEGTSNPNLYWYRQAAGRGLQLLFYSVGIGQISSEVPQNLSASRPQDRQFILSSKKLLLSDSGFYLCAWTLHRGSLNSPLHFGNGTRLTVT.

This sequence joins TRBV7-3 and TRBJ2-7, with TRBD2 matching over 9 bases. The V segment lost 1 base and the J segment 0 bases; nucleotides outside the gene matches: 16. CDR1 and CDR2 from the germline V gene are SGHTA and FQGTGA. The CDR3 is 20 residues long. The CDR3: CASSLKIIGASGAYSYEQYF. CDR3 DNA: TGTGCCAGCAGCTTAAAAATAATTGGGGCTAGCGGGGCCTACTCCTACGAGCAGTACTTC. Full variable domain (remainder filled in from reference TRBV7-3 and TRBJ2-7): GAGVSQTPSNKVTEKGKYVELRCDPISGHTALYWYRQSLGQGPEFLIYFQGTGAADDSGLPNDRFFAVRPEGSVSTLKIQRTERGDSAVYLCASSLKIIGASGAYSYEQYFGPGTRLTVT.

J is TRBJ2-5 and V is TRBV6-6; 14 bases line up with TRBD2. The CDR3 length is 16 residues. The V gene's germline CDR1 is MNHNY and CDR2 SVGAGI (reference sequence). The V gene end was trimmed by 6 bases and the J gene end by 1 base; junction bases not matched to a gene: 4. In nucleotides, the CDR3 is TGTGCCAGCAGGCCCGGGACTAGCGGGGGCCAAGAGACCCAGTACTTC. Amino acids: CASRPGTSGGQETQYF.

This rearrangement joins TRBV5-4 to TRBJ2-3, with 15 bases identical to TRBD2. Germline V gene data show CDR1 as SGHNT and CDR2 as YYREEE (reference sequence). The CDR3 is 18 residues long. Unmatched junction bases numbered 7, after V lost 1 base and J lost 4 bases. Here the CDR3 DNA reads TGTGCCAGCAGCTTGATCGGGACTAGCGGGGGGATGGCAGATACGCAGTATTTT. Translation gives CASSLIGTSGGMADTQYF.

V usage is TRBV5-5 and J usage is TRBJ1-6; D perhaps matches TRBD1 (6 bases). Between the trimmed V and J ends, which lost 4 bases and 8 bases, there was a span of 16 bases. Germline CDR1 is SGHKS and CDR2 is YYEKEE (reference sequence). The CDR3 is 15 residues long. CDR3 DNA sequence: TGTGCCAGCAGCAATCGAGAGGGGGAGTATTCACCCCTCCACTTT. It translates to CASSNREGEYSPLHF.